This T cell receptor beta chain was documented in a study of circulating CD8 cells and anti-PD-1 response in melanoma. Looking at the study overall: Non-responders showed stable or progressive disease; responders showed complete or partial response. Broader study findings: A small cohort with few responders supplied the baseline and M1 comparisons. PD-1 and DPOS subsets showed similar, higher clonality than DNEG. Previously treated and treatment-naive patients were pooled together.

Comment on this clonotype: What it binds is unknown.

Sorting of live CD3+CD8+TCRalphabeta+ cells by PD-1 and/or TIGIT gave four subsets. The germline CDR1 and CDR2 sequences are MNHEY and SMNVEV (reference sequence). Losses at the gene ends were 8 bases for V and 0 bases for J; bases not matched to a gene: 1. This CDR3 has 12 residues. The QIAseq Immune Repertoire TCR panel built the libraries from roughly 15 ng of total RNA. TCRdb recomputed calls from the reads with MiXCR, one row per CDR3 protein. The repertoire has some 700 distinct CDR3 sequences, around 9.1% of them found once; the top ten carry about two fifths. The sequenced sample was CD8+ T cells from PBMCs, obtained at baseline or after one month of anti-PD-1 therapy (not recorded which). The chain carries TRBV27 and TRBJ2-7; 7 nucleotides match TRBD1. This TCR was sampled from a human donor with melanoma. CDR3 protein: CASWDSSYEQYF. The CDR3 region has the DNA TGTGCCAGCTGGGACAGCTCCTACGAGCAGTACTTC.